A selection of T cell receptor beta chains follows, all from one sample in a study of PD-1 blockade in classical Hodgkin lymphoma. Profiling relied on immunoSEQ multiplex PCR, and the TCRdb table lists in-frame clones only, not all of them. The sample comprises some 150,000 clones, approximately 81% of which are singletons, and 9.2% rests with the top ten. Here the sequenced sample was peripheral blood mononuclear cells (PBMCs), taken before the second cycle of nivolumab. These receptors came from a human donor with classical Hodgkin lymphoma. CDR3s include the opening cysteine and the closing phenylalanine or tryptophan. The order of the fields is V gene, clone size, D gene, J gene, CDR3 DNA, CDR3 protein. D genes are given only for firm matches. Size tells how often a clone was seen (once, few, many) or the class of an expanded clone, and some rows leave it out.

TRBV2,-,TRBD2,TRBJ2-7,TGTGCCAGCAGCGCTCGACTAGCGGGGACCTACGAGCAGTACTTC,CASSARLAGTYEQYF
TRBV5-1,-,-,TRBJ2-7,TGCGCCAGCAGCTTGTTATATGCCCCGGGCAACGAGCAGTACTTC,CASSLLYAPGNEQYF
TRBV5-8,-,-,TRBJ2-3,TGTGCCAGCAGCGGGGTCACAGATACGCAGTATTTT,CASSGVTDTQYF
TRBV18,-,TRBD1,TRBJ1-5,TGTGCCAGCTCACGCCTGTTTCGCGACAGGGACCATCAGCCCCAGCATTTT,CASSRLFRDRDHQPQHF
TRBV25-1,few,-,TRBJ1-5,TGTGCCAGCAGTGACGGGGATCAGCCCCAGCATTTT,CASSDGDQPQHF
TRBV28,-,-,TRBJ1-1,TGTGCCAGCAGTTTAATAACAGCGGATATCACTGAAGCTTTCTTT,CASSLITADITEAFF
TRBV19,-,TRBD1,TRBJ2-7,TGTGCCACAAAAGGGACAGGGGTATACTACGAGCAGTACTTC,CATKGTGVYYEQYF
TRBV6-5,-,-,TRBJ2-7,TGTGCCAGCAGTTATAACGTCGGGGGTAACGCCTACGAGCAGTACTTC,CASSYNVGGNAYEQYF
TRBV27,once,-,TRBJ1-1,TGTGCCAGCAGTTTAAATTCAGGACAGATGAACTCTGAAGCTTTCTTT,CASSLNSGQMNSEAFF
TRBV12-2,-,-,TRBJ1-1,TGTGCAAGTCGCTCCAGGGGTTTTGAAGCTTTCTTT,CASRSRGFEAFF
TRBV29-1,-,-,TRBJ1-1,TGCAGCGTTGACAGAGGGGGAGGCACTGAAGCTTTCTTT,CSVDRGGGTEAFF
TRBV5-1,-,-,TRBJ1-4,TGCGCCAGCAGCCCTTTCGGGGGCACAACTAATGAAAAACTGTTTTTT,CASSPFGGTTNEKLFF
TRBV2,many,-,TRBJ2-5,TGTGCCAGCAGTGTAGGGGAGACCCAGTACTTC,CASSVGETQYF
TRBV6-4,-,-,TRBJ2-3,TGTGCCAGCAGTGACTCGTGGGCAGATACGCAGTATTTT,CASSDSWADTQYF
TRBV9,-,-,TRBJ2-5,TGTGCCAGCAGCCGGGAACAAGAGACCCAGTACTTC,CASSREQETQYF
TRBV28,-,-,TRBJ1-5,TGTGCCAGCTGCTCTCCTCAGGGTGAAGGCAATCAGCCCCAGCATTTT,CASCSPQGEGNQPQHF
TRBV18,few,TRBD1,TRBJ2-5,TGTGCCAGCTCTCCGGGACAGGGGTACCAAGAGACCCAGTACTTC,CASSPGQGYQETQYF
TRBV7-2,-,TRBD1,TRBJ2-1,TGTGCCAGCAGCTTAGCCCTGGACAGGGCGGCGAGGAATGAGCAGTTCTTC,CASSLALDRAARNEQFF
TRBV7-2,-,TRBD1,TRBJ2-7,TGTGCCAGCATCCCGACAGGGGCCGGGGACGAGCAGTACTTC,CASIPTGAGDEQYF
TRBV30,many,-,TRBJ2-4,TGTGCCTGGAGTGTACTGGGAGGAAACATTCAGTACTTC,CAWSVLGGNIQYF